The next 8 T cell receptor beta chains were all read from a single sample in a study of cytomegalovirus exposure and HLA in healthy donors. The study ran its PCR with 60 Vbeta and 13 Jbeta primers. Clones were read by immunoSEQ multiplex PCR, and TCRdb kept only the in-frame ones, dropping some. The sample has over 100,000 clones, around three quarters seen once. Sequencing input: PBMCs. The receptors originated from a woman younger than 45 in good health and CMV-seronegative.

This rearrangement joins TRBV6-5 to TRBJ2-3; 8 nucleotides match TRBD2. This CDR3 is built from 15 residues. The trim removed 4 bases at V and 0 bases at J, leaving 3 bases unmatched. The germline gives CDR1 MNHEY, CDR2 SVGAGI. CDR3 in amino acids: CASSSLAGSTDTQYF. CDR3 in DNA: TGTGCCAGCAGTTCCCTAGCGGGCAGCACAGATACGCAGTATTTT.

The chain's CDR3 is CASSLLSGNEQFF. In DNA, the CDR3 is TGCGCCAGCAGCTTGTTGAGCGGCAATGAGCAGTTCTTC. The chain is built from TRBV5-1 and TRBJ2-1; tentative D call: TRBD2 (5 bases). The CDR3 contains 13 residues. The germline CDR1 and CDR2 sequences are SGHRS and YFSETQ. V was shortened by 1 base and J by 6 bases, with 8 bases between the two germline ends.

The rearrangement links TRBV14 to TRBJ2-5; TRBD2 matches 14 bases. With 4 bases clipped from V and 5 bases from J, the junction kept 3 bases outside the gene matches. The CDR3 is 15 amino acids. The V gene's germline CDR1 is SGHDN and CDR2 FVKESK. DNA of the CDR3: TGTGCCAGCAGCCCGGGACTAGCGGGAGTGGAGACCCAGTACTTC. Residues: CASSPGLAGVETQYF.

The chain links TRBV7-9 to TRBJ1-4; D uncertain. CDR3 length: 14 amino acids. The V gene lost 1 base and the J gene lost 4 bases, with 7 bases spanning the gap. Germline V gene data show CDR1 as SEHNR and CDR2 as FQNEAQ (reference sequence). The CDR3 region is CASSLGHLNEKLFF. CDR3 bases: TGTGCCAGCAGCTTAGGACATCTTAATGAAAAACTGTTTTTT.

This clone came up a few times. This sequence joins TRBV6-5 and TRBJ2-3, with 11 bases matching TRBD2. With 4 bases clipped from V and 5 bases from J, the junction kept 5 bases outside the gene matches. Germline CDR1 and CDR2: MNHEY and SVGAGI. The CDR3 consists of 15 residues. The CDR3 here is CASSSSGGSVDTQYF. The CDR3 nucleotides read TGTGCCAGCAGTTCTAGCGGGGGGTCCGTAGATACGCAGTATTTT.

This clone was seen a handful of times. The CDR3, as DNA: TGTGCCAGCAGAGGCAGGGAATTAGGGCAGCCCCAGCATTTT. Protein sequence: CASRGRELGQPQHF. The chain couples TRBV19 to TRBJ1-5, with D maybe TRBD1 (5 bases). With 9 bases removed from V and 7 bases from J, the gap between germline ends came to 19 bases. Germline V CDR1 and CDR2: LNHDA, SQIVND (reference sequence). The CDR3 is made up of 14 amino acids.

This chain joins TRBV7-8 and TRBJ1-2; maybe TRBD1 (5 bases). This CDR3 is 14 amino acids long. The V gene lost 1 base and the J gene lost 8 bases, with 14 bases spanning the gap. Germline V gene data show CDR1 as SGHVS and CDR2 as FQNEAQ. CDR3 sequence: CASSLGGGAGGYTF. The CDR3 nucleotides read TGTGCCAGCAGCTTAGGGGGAGGGGCAGGCGGCTACACCTTC.

The CDR3 DNA sequence: TGCAGCGTTGCAGGGGGCGCGGATCAGCCCCAGCATTTT. This sequence encodes CSVAGGADQPQHF. The rearrangement joins TRBV29-1 to TRBJ1-5; 8 bases agree with TRBD1. V trimming: 4 bases; J trimming: 5 bases; junction bases outside the gene matches: 4. This CDR3 comprises 13 residues. Germline values: CDR1 SQVTM, CDR2 ANQGSEA. The full variable domain, completed using reference TRBV29-1 and TRBJ1-5, is SAVISQKPSRDICQRGTSLTIQCQVDSQVTMMFWYRQQPGQSLTLIATANQGSEATYESGFVIDKFPISRPNLTFSTLTVSNMSPEDSSIYLCSVAGGADQPQHFGDGTRLSIL.